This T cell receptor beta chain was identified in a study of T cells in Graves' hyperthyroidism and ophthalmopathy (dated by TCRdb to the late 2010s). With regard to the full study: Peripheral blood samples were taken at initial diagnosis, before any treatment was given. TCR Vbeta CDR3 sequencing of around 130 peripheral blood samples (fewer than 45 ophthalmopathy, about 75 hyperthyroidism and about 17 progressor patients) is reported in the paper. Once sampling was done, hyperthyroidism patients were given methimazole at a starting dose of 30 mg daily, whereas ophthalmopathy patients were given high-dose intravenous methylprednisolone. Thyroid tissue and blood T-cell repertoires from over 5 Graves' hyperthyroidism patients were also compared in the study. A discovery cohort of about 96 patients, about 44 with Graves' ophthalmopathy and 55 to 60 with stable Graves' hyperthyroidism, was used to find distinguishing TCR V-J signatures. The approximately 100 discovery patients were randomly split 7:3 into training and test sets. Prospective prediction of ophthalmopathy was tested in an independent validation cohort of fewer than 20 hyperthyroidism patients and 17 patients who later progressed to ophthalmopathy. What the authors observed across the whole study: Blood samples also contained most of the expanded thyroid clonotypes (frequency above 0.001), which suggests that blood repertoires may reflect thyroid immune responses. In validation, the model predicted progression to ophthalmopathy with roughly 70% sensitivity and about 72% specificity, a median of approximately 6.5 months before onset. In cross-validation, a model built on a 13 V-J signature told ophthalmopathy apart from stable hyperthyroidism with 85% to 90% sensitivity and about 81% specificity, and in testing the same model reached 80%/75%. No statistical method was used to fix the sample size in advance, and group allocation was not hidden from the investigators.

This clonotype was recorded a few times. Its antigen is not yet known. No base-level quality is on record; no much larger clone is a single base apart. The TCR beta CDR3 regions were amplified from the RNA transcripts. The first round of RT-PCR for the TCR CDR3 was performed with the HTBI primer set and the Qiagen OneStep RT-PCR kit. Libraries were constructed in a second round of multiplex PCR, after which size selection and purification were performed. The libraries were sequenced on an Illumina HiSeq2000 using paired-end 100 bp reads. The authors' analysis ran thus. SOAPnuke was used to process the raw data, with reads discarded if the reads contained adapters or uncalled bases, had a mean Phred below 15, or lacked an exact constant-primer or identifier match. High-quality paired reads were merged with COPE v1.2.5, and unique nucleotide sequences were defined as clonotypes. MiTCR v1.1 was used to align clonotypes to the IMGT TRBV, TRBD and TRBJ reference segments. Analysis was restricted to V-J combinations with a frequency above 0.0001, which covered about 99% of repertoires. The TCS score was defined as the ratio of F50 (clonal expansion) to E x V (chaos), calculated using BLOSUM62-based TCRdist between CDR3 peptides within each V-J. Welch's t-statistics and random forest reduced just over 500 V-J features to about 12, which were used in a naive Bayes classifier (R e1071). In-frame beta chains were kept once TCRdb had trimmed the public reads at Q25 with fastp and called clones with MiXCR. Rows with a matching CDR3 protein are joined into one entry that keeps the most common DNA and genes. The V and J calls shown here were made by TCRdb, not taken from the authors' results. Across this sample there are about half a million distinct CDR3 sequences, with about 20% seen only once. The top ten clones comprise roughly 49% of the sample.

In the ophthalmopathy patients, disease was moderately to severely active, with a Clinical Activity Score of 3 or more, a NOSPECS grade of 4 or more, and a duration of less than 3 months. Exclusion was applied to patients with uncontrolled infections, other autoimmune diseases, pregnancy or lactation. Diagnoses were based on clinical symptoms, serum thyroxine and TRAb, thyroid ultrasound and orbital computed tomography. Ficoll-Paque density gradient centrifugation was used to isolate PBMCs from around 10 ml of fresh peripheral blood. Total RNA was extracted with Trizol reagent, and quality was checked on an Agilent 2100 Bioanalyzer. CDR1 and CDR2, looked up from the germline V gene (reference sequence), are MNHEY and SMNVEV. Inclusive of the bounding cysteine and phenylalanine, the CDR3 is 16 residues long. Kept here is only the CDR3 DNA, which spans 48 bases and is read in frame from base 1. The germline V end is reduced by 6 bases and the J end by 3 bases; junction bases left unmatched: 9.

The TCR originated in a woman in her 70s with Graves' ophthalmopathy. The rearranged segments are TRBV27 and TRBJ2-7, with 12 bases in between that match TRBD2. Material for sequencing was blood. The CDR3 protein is CASSPSPGLAGYEQYF. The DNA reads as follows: TGTGCCAGCAGCCCTTCTCCGGGACTAGCGGGCTACGAGCAGTACTTC.